Following are 23 T cell receptor beta chains from one sample sequenced in a study of OX40 agonist ivuxolimab in advanced cancers. Profiling relied on immunoSEQ multiplex PCR, and the TCRdb table lists in-frame clones only, not all of them. The repertoire has approximately 66,000 clones, less than 85% of them found once; the top ten carry approximately 0.81%. Sequenced here: CD4+ or CD8+ T cells sorted from blood, sampled in a trial of the OX40 agonist ivuxolimab. All receptors come from an adult with an advanced solid tumor such as melanoma, head and neck, liver or kidney cancer.

The chain carries TRBV28 and TRBJ1-3; possibly TRBD1 for D (5 bases). This CDR3 spans 16 amino acids. V was pared by 4 bases and J by 0 bases, with 13 bases between. Germline V lookup: CDR1 MDHEN, CDR2 SYDVKM. The DNA of the CDR3 is TGTGCCAGCAGTTCGGGAGGCCAGGGCTCTGGAAACACCATATATTTT. Translation gives CASSSGGQGSGNTIYF.

The chain combines TRBV27 with TRBJ2-7; no reliable D call. Germline lookup yields CDR1 MNHEY and CDR2 SMNVEV (reference sequence). This CDR3 has 15 residues. Trimming cost V 6 bases and J 0 bases, with 15 bases left between them. CDR3 in amino acids: CASRTIEAGSYEQYF. CDR3 DNA: TGTGCCAGCAGGACCATTGAGGCAGGCTCCTACGAGCAGTACTTC.

The gene calls are TRBV10-1 and TRBJ2-7; 8 bases are shared with TRBD2. Germline V gives CDR1 WNHNN, CDR2 SYGVQD (reference sequence). The CDR3 has 14 residues. V lost 3 bases to trimming and J lost 6 bases; unmatched junction nucleotides: 7. For the CDR3, the DNA is TGCGCCAGCAGTGAATCTGCGGGAGGCTCCGAGCAGTACTTC. Its protein product is CASSESAGGSEQYF.

The chain employs TRBV28 and TRBJ2-1, with 13 bases that match TRBD2. The V gene's germline CDR1 is MDHEN and CDR2 SYDVKM. Losses at the gene ends were 3 bases for V and 5 bases for J; bases not matched to a gene: 7. CDR3 length: 17 amino acids. CDR3 region: CASSLPLGLAGNNEQFF. CDR3 nucleotides: TGTGCCAGCAGTTTGCCCCTGGGACTAGCGGGGAACAATGAGCAGTTCTTC.

This clone was recorded once. The rearrangement links TRBV2 to TRBJ1-2, with D hard to call. V shed 6 bases and J shed 1 base, with 9 bases lying between them. CDR3 length equals 13 residues. The germline V gene has CDR1 SNHLY and CDR2 FYNNEI. The DNA for the CDR3 is TGTGCCAGCAGCCTGAACAGTAACTATGGCTACACCTTC. This codes for CASSLNSNYGYTF.

In nucleotides, the CDR3 is TGTGCCAGCAGTTCGAGGACCGCTAGCTCCTATAATTCACCCCTCCACTTT. This translates into CASSSRTASSYNSPLHF. The V call is TRBV28, the J call TRBJ1-6; D unclear. V shed 4 bases and J shed 0 bases, with 13 bases lying between them. Per the germline V gene, CDR1 is MDHEN and CDR2 is SYDVKM. This CDR3 is 17 amino acids long. The full variable domain, completed using reference TRBV28 and TRBJ1-6, is DVKVTQSSRYLVKRTGEKVFLECVQDMDHENMFWYRQDPGLGLRLIYFSYDVKMKEKGDIPEGYSVSREKKERFSLILESASTNQTSMYLCASSSRTASSYNSPLHFGNGTRLTVT.

The gene calls are TRBV7-9 and TRBJ2-3; TRBD1 matches at 7 bases. The J segment lost 0 bases and the V segment lost 0 bases, leaving 0 bases of the junction unmatched. Looked up from germline, CDR1 is SEHNR and CDR2 is FQNEAQ (reference sequence). CDR3 length: 15 amino acids. Here the CDR3 DNA reads TGTGCCAGCAGCTTAGCGACAGGGAGCACAGATACGCAGTATTTT. Translated: CASSLATGSTDTQYF.

This clone appeared once. The chain combines TRBV12-5 with TRBJ1-6; possibly TRBD1 for D (5 bases). Trimming shortened V by 1 base and J by 0 bases, and 10 bases separated the two germline ends. Germline values: CDR1 LGHNT, CDR2 FRNRAP. The CDR3 length is 17 residues. CDR3 residues: CASGLGGVSSYNSPLHF. Written as DNA, the CDR3 is TGTGCTAGTGGTTTGGGAGGGGTCAGCTCCTATAATTCACCCCTCCACTTT.

The chain is built from TRBV6-1 and TRBJ2-7; possibly TRBD1 for D (6 bases). Looked up from germline, CDR1 is MNHNS and CDR2 is SASEGT. The CDR3 has 12 amino acids. V was trimmed by 7 bases and J by 2 bases, leaving 9 bases between them. CDR3 amino acids: CASTRDTYEQYF. CDR3 bases: TGTGCCAGCACCCGGGACACCTACGAGCAGTACTTC.

The V gene is TRBV28, the J gene TRBJ1-2, with a possible D match to TRBD1 (5 bases). This CDR3 contains 14 residues. The germline V gene has CDR1 MDHEN and CDR2 SYDVKM. Trimming shortened V by 3 bases and J by 6 bases, and 14 bases separated the two germline ends. DNA of the CDR3: TGTGCCAGCAGTTTGTTGGTTGGGGGAAATGGCTACACCTTC. It is translated as CASSLLVGGNGYTF.

The chain couples TRBV2 to TRBJ1-5, with TRBD1 matching 7 bases. Germline assignment: CDR1 SNHLY and CDR2 FYNNEI. J was trimmed by 2 bases and V by 8 bases; bases with no gene match: 0. The CDR3 has 12 amino acids. As DNA, the CDR3 is TGTGCCAGCGGACAGGGCAATCAGCCCCAGCATTTT. Its translation: CASGQGNQPQHF. The full variable domain, in which reference TRBV2 and TRBJ1-5 provide the parts outside the CDR3, is EPEVTQTPSHQVTQMGQEVILRCVPISNHLYFYWYRQILGQKVEFLVSFYNNEISEKSEIFDDQFSVERPDGSNFTLKIRSTKLEDSAMYFCASGQGNQPQHFGDGTRLSIL.

The table lists this clone with a few counts. The gene calls are TRBV29-1 and TRBJ2-2; the D is unclear. The CDR3 length is 14 residues. V shed 7 bases and J shed 0 bases, with 12 bases lying between them. Germline loops: CDR1 SQVTM, CDR2 ANQGSEA. The CDR3 sequence: CSAEAQANTGELFF. CDR3 DNA sequence: TGCAGCGCTGAGGCCCAGGCGAACACCGGGGAGCTGTTTTTT.

The rearrangement links TRBV28 to TRBJ1-2; D ambiguous. CDR1 is MDHEN and CDR2 is SYDVKM in the germline V gene. V dropped 6 bases and J dropped 7 bases, with 12 bases sitting between them. CDR3 length: 12 amino acids. The CDR3 sequence is CASSPLERGYTF. The CDR3 DNA follows: TGTGCCAGCAGCCCCCTAGAGCGTGGCTACACCTTC.

This clone appeared once. The CDR3 nucleotides read TGTGCCAGTAGTACGGACAGGGGAGGCACCGGGGAGCTGTTTTTT. It codes for CASSTDRGGTGELFF. The chain combines TRBV19 with TRBJ2-2; TRBD1 matches 9 bases. Germline CDR1 reads LNHDA; CDR2 reads SQIVND (reference sequence). V was pared by 4 bases and J by 4 bases, with 4 bases of the junction left unmatched. The CDR3 has 15 residues.

The rearrangement links TRBV30 to TRBJ2-5; perhaps TRBD2 as D (5 bases). Trimming removed 7 bases at V and 3 bases at J, with 12 bases between. Germline V gene sequence: CDR1 GTSNPN, CDR2 SVGIG (reference sequence). This CDR3 contains 12 residues. CDR3 nucleotide sequence: TGTGCCTTCCTATTGGGAGAAGAGACCCAGTACTTC. It yields the protein CAFLLGEETQYF.

The chain is built from TRBV11-2 and TRBJ2-7; tentatively, D is TRBD1 or TRBD2 (5 bases each). Trimming took off 1 base at V and 2 bases at J, with 12 bases between the two ends. Germline CDR1 is SGHAT and CDR2 is FQNNGV. The CDR3 consists of 15 residues. In DNA form, the CDR3 reads TGTGCCAGCAGCTTAGGCCCGGGACCCGCCTACGAGCAGTACTTC. Its protein product is CASSLGPGPAYEQYF.

V and J are TRBV11-3 and TRBJ2-7; D is undetermined. The CDR3 is made up of 13 amino acids. The V gene's germline CDR1 is SGHNT and CDR2 YENEEA. The V gene lost 3 bases and the J gene lost 5 bases, with 11 bases spanning the gap. DNA of the CDR3: TGTGCCAGCAGCTTCATACCAGTCCACGAGCAGTACTTC. It specifies CASSFIPVHEQYF.

The chain couples TRBV12-2 to TRBJ2-5; the DNA was not compared with TRBD1, the D call given in the table. TRBV12-2 is a listed pseudogene. This CDR3 is built from 15 residues. The CDR3 reads CASRLPDRREETQYF. The CDR3 DNA sequence: TGTGCAAGTCGGCTACCTGACAGAAGAGAAGAGACCCAGTACTTC.

The chain joins TRBV6-1 to TRBJ2-7, with D possibly being TRBD1 or TRBD2 (5 bases each). The germline V gene encodes CDR1 MNHNS and CDR2 SASEGT. V gave up 6 bases and J gave up 2 bases, with 14 bases separating them. The CDR3 spans 14 residues. CDR3 sequence: CASSLRDGAYEQYF. The CDR3 bases are TGTGCCAGCAGCCTCCGGGACGGAGCCTACGAGCAGTACTTC.

The rearrangement links TRBV6-1 to TRBJ1-1, with TRBD1 matching over 9 bases. The trim removed 2 bases at V and 6 bases at J, leaving 7 bases unmatched. Germline values: CDR1 MNHNS, CDR2 SASEGT. This CDR3 is 15 amino acids long. The CDR3: CASSEMSTGGAEAFF. The CDR3 nucleotides are TGTGCCAGCAGTGAAATGTCGACAGGGGGAGCTGAAGCTTTCTTT.

The gene calls are TRBV19 and TRBJ2-3; maybe TRBD2 (5 bases). This CDR3 comprises 13 residues. Trimming removed 5 bases from V and 5 bases from J, with 11 bases in between. Germline V CDR1 and CDR2: LNHDA, SQIVND (reference sequence). CDR3 bases: TGTGCCAGTAGTTTCGCTGCGGGAGATACGCAGTATTTT. The encoded protein is CASSFAAGDTQYF.

The chain combines TRBV5-4 with TRBJ1-4, with D possibly matching TRBD1 (6 bases). The germline V gene encodes CDR1 SGHNT and CDR2 YYREEE (reference sequence). This CDR3 region has 16 residues. The V end was cut by 0 bases, the J end by 6 bases, with 15 bases between. The CDR3 region has the DNA TGTGCCAGCAGCTTGGGCGAGGGGGGGATAGATGAAAAACTGTTTTTT. It translates to CASSLGEGGIDEKLFF. The complete variable domain, with remaining parts taken from reference TRBV5-4 and TRBJ1-4, reads ETGVTQSPTHLIKTRGQQVTLRCSSQSGHNTVSWYQQALGQGPQFIFQYYREEENGRGNFPPRFSGLQFPNYSSELNVNALELDDSALYLCASSLGEGGIDEKLFFGSGTQLSVL.

The V call is TRBV7-9, the J call TRBJ1-2, with D hard to call. Germline V gene data show CDR1 as SEHNR and CDR2 as FQNEAQ (reference sequence). The CDR3 covers 14 residues. V shed 3 bases and J shed 8 bases, with 16 bases lying between them. The DNA for the CDR3 is TGTGCCAGCAGCTTCTTTGGGGTACAGTGGGGCTACACCTTC. It codes for CASSFFGVQWGYTF.